This T cell receptor (beta chain) derives from a study of blood T cell repertoires in COVID-19. Per the germline V gene, CDR1 is SGHTA and CDR2 is FQGNSA. The CDR3 loop spans 13 amino acids. V lost 0 bases to trimming and J lost 2 bases, with 4 bases between them. Libraries were prepared by immunoSEQ multiplex PCR; TCRdb keeps only in-frame clonotypes and omits some of them. In the table there are 320,000 or so clones, roughly nine tenths of which are singletons. Enrolled through a virtual design, the participants were between 18 and 89 years of age and came from fewer than 30 US areas. Allocation to cohorts depended on clinical history reported by the participants.

The material sequenced was PBMCs or T cells enriched from blood (not recorded which). The clonotype was recovered from a man in his sixties who had recovered from COVID-19. This chain uses TRBV7-2 with TRBJ1-1; D ambiguous. The CDR3, as DNA: TGTGCCAGCAGCTTAGCACAAAACACTGAAGCTTTCTTT. Protein product: CASSLAQNTEAFF.